Below are 5 T cell receptor beta chains sequenced from a single sample in a study of T cells in women clearing cervical HPV infection. TCRdb's copy holds only in-frame clones and misses some; the assay was immunoSEQ multiplex PCR. In all, the sample yields tens of thousands of clones. The specimen sequenced was blood buffy coat. These receptors were taken from a woman aged 18 to 75 with a cervical HPV16 infection that either progressed to CIN3+ or cleared (not recorded which).

Worth noting for this clone: The CDR3 goes on 3 residues after the read ends, and that part is filled in from the germline J gene. The chain employs TRBV18 and TRBJ1-5; weak D call: TRBD1 (6 bases). From germline, CDR1 is KGHSH and CDR2 LQKENI. CDR3 length: 13 residues. V shed 5 bases and J shed 6 bases, with 11 bases lying between them. The CDR3 DNA, read in part, is TGTGCCAGCTCAGCAGGGGATGGTCAGCCC. As protein: CASSAGDGQP. The whole CDR3 reads CASSAGDGQPQHF.

As regards this clone: The read terminates 3 residues before the CDR3 end, so the remaining end is supplied by the germline J gene. The gene calls are TRBV7-9 and TRBJ1-4, with a weak D call TRBD1 (6 bases). CDR3 length: 14 amino acids. Germline loops: CDR1 SEHNR, CDR2 FQNEAQ (reference sequence). This chain's CDR3 is CASSLQGIGSPLFF. Incomplete CDR3 DNA: TGTGCCAGCAGCCTACAGGGAATAGGCTCACCA.

About this clone: The read comes to an end 3 residues before the CDR3 does, leaving the germline J gene to fill in the end. The genes are TRBV7-2 and TRBJ2-1; 9 bases are shared with TRBD1. Losses at the gene ends were 5 bases for V and 6 bases for J; bases not matched to a gene: 8. This CDR3 contains 15 residues. The germline V gene has CDR1 SGHTA and CDR2 FQGNSA. The CDR3 is CASSPGTGSGNEQFF. The sequenced part of the CDR3 DNA is TGTGCCAGCAGCCCCGGGACAGGGTCGGGCAATGAG.

As concerns this clone: The read ends 3 residues shy of where the CDR3 ends; the end is completed using the germline J gene. The chain carries TRBV2 and TRBJ2-1, with TRBD2 matching over 14 bases. From germline, CDR1 is SNHLY and CDR2 FYNNEI. The CDR3 contains 14 residues. Unmatched junction bases numbered 3, after V lost 6 bases and J lost 8 bases. CDR3 residues: CASRGTSGGHEQFF. The CDR3 bases that were read are TGTGCCAGCAGGGGGACTAGCGGGGGCCATGAG.

With respect to this clone: The read gets to within 3 residues of the CDR3 end, and the germline J gene fills in the rest. Other DNA sequences in the same sample also yield this CDR3. The rearrangement uses TRBV29-1 and TRBJ1-3; 8 nucleotides align to TRBD1. CDR3 length: 14 residues. From germline, CDR1 is SQVTM and CDR2 ANQGSEA. Here the CDR3 reads CSADRVKPGNTIYF. The sequenced part of the CDR3 DNA is TGCAGCGCGGACAGGGTGAAACCTGGAAATACT.